Detailed here is one TCR beta chain. The source of the sample is a study of blood T cell repertoires in COVID-19. Study as a whole: From the United States, Italy and Spain came samples of acute and convalescent COVID-19. T cells, B-cell-depleted T cells, or PBMCs provided the cDNA or gDNA that served as material.

Per germline, CDR1 WSHSY and CDR2 SAAADI. The CDR3 runs to 12 residues. V was pared by 4 bases and J by 13 bases, with 14 bases between. Produced via immunoSEQ multiplex PCR; TCRdb's table is partial and in-frame only. The sample yields 190,000 or so clones, approximately 87% seen once. The sequenced sample was peripheral blood. This receptor was obtained from a man aged 60-69 years who had recovered from COVID-19. The chain uses TRBV10-2 and TRBJ2-1, with a tentative D call TRBD2 (5 bases). Here the CDR3 DNA reads TGCGCCAGCAGTGTATCCGGGATGGGCCAGTTCTTC. This encodes CASSVSGMGQFF.